These T cell receptor beta chains were read from a single sample in a study of blood T cells in healthy people across ages. TCRdb reanalysed the 5' RACE reads using MiXCR and keeps one entry per CDR3 protein. This table holds about 900,000 distinct CDR3 sequences, 48% found once. The material sequenced was blood. The receptor set was obtained from a man aged 25 to 45 in good health. CDR3s include the opening cysteine and the closing phenylalanine or tryptophan. Fields, in order: D gene, clone size, V gene, CDR3 length, J gene, CDR3 protein, CDR3 DNA. A D gene is named only where the DNA matches it firmly. Expanded clones get a size class; other rows say once, few or many, or leave the size out.

.	.	TRBV6-2/TRBV6-3	15	TRBJ2-1	CASSKDSHIYNEQFF	TGTGCCAGCAGTAAGGACAGCCACATCTACAATGAGCAGTTCTTC
.	few	TRBV15	13	TRBJ2-3	CATSRQMSDTQYF	TGTGCCACCAGCAGACAAATGTCAGATACGCAGTATTTT
TRBD2	.	TRBV3-1	15	TRBJ2-7	CASRPGLAGTYEQYF	TGTGCCAGCAGACCCGGACTAGCGGGGACCTACGAGCAGTACTTC
.	.	TRBV7-9	16	TRBJ2-7	CASSWRDTKSSYEQYF	TGTGCCAGCAGCTGGAGGGACACTAAAAGCTCCTACGAGCAGTACTTC
TRBD1	.	TRBV30	14	TRBJ1-5	CAWGGDRGHQPQHF	TGTGCCTGGGGCGGCGACAGGGGGCATCAGCCCCAGCATTTT
.	few	TRBV6-7	14	TRBJ2-1	CAGARDAPDNEQFF	TGTGCCGGGGCTCGGGACGCCCCTGACAATGAGCAGTTCTTC
.	.	TRBV4-1	15	TRBJ2-1	CASSQEGRFHNGQFF	TGCGCCAGCAGCCAAGAGGGGAGGTTCCACAATGGGCAGTTCTTC
TRBD1	.	TRBV4-2	17	TRBJ2-1	CASSRVDRGSSYNEQFF	TGTGCCAGCAGCCGAGTCGACAGGGGGAGCTCCTACAATGAGCAGTTCTTC
TRBD1	.	TRBV5-6	13	TRBJ2-1	CASSGTDRVREFF	TGTGCCAGCAGCGGCACTGACAGGGTGAGGGAGTTCTTC
.	once	TRBV6-1	13	TRBJ1-6	CASTETTDSPLHF	TGTGCCAGCACCGAGACAACGGATTCACCCCTCCACTTT
.	.	TRBV3-1	14	TRBJ2-7	CASSPMGALYEQYF	TGTGCCAGCAGCCCAATGGGGGCTCTCTACGAGCAGTACTTC
.	.	TRBV5-1	14	TRBJ2-7	CASSPWDGNYEQYF	TGCGCCAGCAGCCCCTGGGACGGAAACTACGAGCAGTACTTC
TRBD2	.	TRBV6-5	15	TRBJ2-7	CASIQSGTSGYEQYF	TGTGCCAGCATCCAATCAGGGACTAGCGGGTACGAGCAGTACTTC
.	few	TRBV28	13	TRBJ1-5	CASSPGLGQPQHF	TGTGCCAGCAGCCCGGGACTTGGACAGCCCCAGCATTTT
TRBD1	.	TRBV15	13	TRBJ2-1	CAIADRSYNEQFF	TGTGCCATTGCGGACAGGAGTTACAATGAGCAGTTCTTC
.	.	TRBV19	11	TRBJ2-3	CARPGPDTQYF	TGTGCCAGGCCGGGGCCAGATACGCAGTATTTT
.	few	TRBV5-5	14	TRBJ2-1	CASSADVSYNEQFF	TGTGCCAGCAGCGCCGACGTTTCCTACAATGAGCAGTTCTTC
TRBD1	few	TRBV3-1	13	TRBJ2-7	CASEGDRKYEQYF	TGTGCCAGCGAGGGGGACAGGAAGTACGAGCAGTACTTC
.	.	TRBV7-9	14	TRBJ2-3	CASSLGAGTDSQYF	TGTGCCAGCAGCCTTGGGGCGGGCACAGATTCGCAGTATTTT
.	.	TRBV24-1	11	TRBJ2-4	CATSDGGIQYF	TGTGCCACCAGTGATGGAGGCATTCAGTACTTC
.	few	TRBV5-1	14	TRBJ1-5	CASSLGQINQPQHF	TGCGCCAGCAGCTTGGGCCAGATCAATCAGCCCCAGCATTTT
.	.	TRBV10-3	13	TRBJ2-7	CAISGPTKGEQYF	TGTGCCATCAGTGGGCCGACAAAGGGCGAGCAGTACTTC
TRBD2	.	TRBV6-6	14	TRBJ2-5	CASRGAGAQETQYF	TGTGCCAGCAGGGGAGCGGGGGCACAAGAGACCCAGTACTTC
.	.	TRBV14	15	TRBJ2-3	CASSQQDFSTDTQYF	TGTGCCAGCAGCCAGCAGGACTTTAGCACAGATACGCAGTATTTT
.	few	TRBV6-5	15	TRBJ1-5	CASSYSSFSNQPQHF	TGTGCCAGCAGTTATTCCAGCTTTAGCAATCAGCCCCAGCATTTT
.	few	TRBV3-1	14	TRBJ1-2	CASSQEGGYYGYTF	TGTGCCAGCAGCCAAGAAGGTGGATACTATGGCTACACCTTC
TRBD1	.	TRBV20-1	13	TRBJ2-7	CSAPGQADNEQYF	TGCAGTGCCCCGGGACAGGCGGACAACGAGCAGTACTTC
.	.	TRBV24-1	13	TRBJ1-2	CATQDGINYGYTF	TGTGCCACCCAGGACGGTATTAACTATGGCTACACCTTC
.	many	TRBV9	16	TRBJ2-1	CASSVYLGASWDEQFF	TGTGCCAGCAGCGTATATTTGGGAGCTAGTTGGGATGAGCAGTTCTTC
.	.	TRBV29-1	14	TRBJ1-2	CSVHGRLTNYGYTF	TGCAGCGTTCATGGCCGGTTGACTAACTATGGCTACACCTTC
TRBD1	.	TRBV6-1	18	TRBJ1-2	CASSEARAGGGGNYGYTF	TGTGCCAGCAGTGAAGCGCGGGCAGGGGGTGGGGGTAACTATGGCTACACCTTC
TRBD2	few	TRBV4-2	15	TRBJ2-5	CASSQDFGGEETQYF	TGTGCCAGCAGCCAAGATTTCGGGGGGGAAGAGACCCAGTACTTC
.	few	TRBV20-1	14	TRBJ1-2	CSARGFSGRDGYTF	TGCAGTGCTAGAGGCTTCTCCGGGAGAGATGGCTACACCTTC
TRBD1	once	TRBV9	15	TRBJ1-2	CASSSGTGISQGYTF	TGTGCCAGCAGCTCGGGGACAGGGATCTCTCAGGGCTACACCTTC
TRBD1	few	TRBV4-3	16	TRBJ2-3	CASSQDRQGKADTQYF	TGCGCCAGCAGCCAAGATCGACAGGGAAAGGCAGATACGCAGTATTTT
.	.	TRBV29-1	13	TRBJ1-2	CSVGGTARGGYTF	TGCAGCGTGGGGGGCACTGCCAGGGGTGGCTACACCTTC
TRBD2	many	TRBV29-1	14	TRBJ2-7	CSVSQRGGSYEQYF	TGCAGCGTGTCGCAGCGGGGGGGTTCCTACGAGCAGTACTTC
.	.	TRBV4-2	17	TRBJ2-1	CASSQETTVGVRNEQFF	TGTGCCAGCAGCCAAGAGACGACGGTGGGGGTAAGGAATGAGCAGTTCTTC
.	.	TRBV9	13	TRBJ2-2	CASSVGGVGELFF	TGTGCCAGCAGCGTAGGAGGGGTGGGGGAGCTGTTTTTT
.	.	TRBV12-3/TRBV12-4	15	TRBJ2-1	CASSFVGPKTYEQFF	TGTGCCAGCAGTTTTGTGGGACCGAAAACCTATGAGCAGTTCTTC
.	.	TRBV27	15	TRBJ1-4	CASSLKARVYEKLFF	TGTGCCAGCAGTTTAAAGGCCAGGGTATACGAAAAACTGTTTTTT
.	.	TRBV4-3	15	TRBJ2-1	CASSQERTSYNGQFF	TGCGCCAGCAGCCAGGAGCGGACCTCCTACAATGGGCAGTTCTTC